This T cell receptor (beta chain) was captured in a study of shared clonotypes between healthy human individuals. On this clone: Its antigen is as yet unknown.

Libraries were prepared by immunoSEQ multiplex PCR; TCRdb keeps only in-frame clonotypes and omits some of them. The sample has about 600,000 clones; roughly 97% are singletons. Trimming removed 6 bases at V and 2 bases at J, with 7 bases between. Germline V lookup: CDR1 WNHNN, CDR2 SYGVQD (reference sequence). This CDR3 spans 13 amino acids. Study-wide points: Naive subsets generally had larger estimated richness than memory subsets. It was only blood that was sampled, and tissue repertoires likely differ.

This sequence joins TRBV10-1 and TRBJ2-2, with D unresolved. This sequence was found in a woman aged 25 to 39 in good health. What was sequenced was naive CD4+ T cells sorted from blood. This sample's subset: CD45RA+ positively selected. The CDR3 sequence: CASSSPNTGELFF. DNA of the CDR3: TGCGCCAGCAGCTCCCCTAACACCGGGGAGCTGTTTTTT.